This T cell receptor beta chain was found in a study of vaccination and CD4 T cells after COVID-19. Treatment meaning: roughly 10-day PBMC culture with coronavirus spike peptide pools or control peptides (ViraFEST assay). The Oncomine TCR Beta short-read assay sequenced DNA from cultured CD4+ T cells. A single record per CDR3 protein comes from TCRdb applying MiXCR to the PCR reads. The sample holds around 20,000 distinct CDR3 sequences; under 30% are singletons and the top ten take approximately 10%. The CDR3 spans 16 residues. V gave up 10 bases and J gave up 4 bases; unmatched junction bases: 18. Germline CDR1 is SNHLY and CDR2 is FYNNEI. In the case of this clonotype: The target antigen is unknown.

The TCR was taken from a human donor with COVID-19. The specimen sequenced was cultured CD4+ T cells from blood. The rearrangement uses TRBV2 and TRBJ1-2, with 7 bases aligning to TRBD1. The CDR3, as DNA: TGTGCCACCCGAGGAGGAGAGGGGGCGTCTAGCTATGGCTACACCTTC. Residues: CATRGGEGASSYGYTF.